This TCR beta chain derives from a study of regulatory T cells in long-lasting Graves disease. On the study more broadly: A definition of persistent Graves' disease required over 5 years of antithyroid drugs plus positive TSH receptor antibodies.

Overall study findings and caveats: Patients with persistent disease showed a bias toward TRBV28, TRBJ1-2 and TRBJ2-5. With a small sample size, accuracy may have been reduced. Reduced TCR diversity was observed in persistent Graves' patients versus newly diagnosed patients.

Comments on this clonotype: The antigen remains unidentified.

iRepertoire HTBI primers and Arm-PCR of CDR3 regions built TCR beta libraries. TCRdb recomputed calls from the multiplex PCR reads with MiXCR, one row per CDR3 protein. The sample consists of around 400,000 distinct CDR3 sequences, roughly a fifth of them appearing once. Germline V gene lookup returns CDR1 SEHNR and CDR2 FQNEAQ (reference sequence). Trimming left V 3 bases short and J 5 bases short, with 5 bases between. This CDR3 is 12 amino acids long. Time point reported: persistent/refractory GD, antithyroid drugs over 5 years with positive TRAb. Extracted PBMC RNA gave rise to the TCR library. The sequence was obtained from a female donor with Graves disease. The specimen comprised peripheral blood mononuclear cells (PBMCs), sampled when the disease was refractory, from a patient treated with antithyroid drugs. The chain combines TRBV7-9 with TRBJ1-5; D is uncertain. CDR3 bases: TGTGCCAGCAGCTTTGACGATCAGCCCCAGCATTTT. Its protein is CASSFDDQPQHF.